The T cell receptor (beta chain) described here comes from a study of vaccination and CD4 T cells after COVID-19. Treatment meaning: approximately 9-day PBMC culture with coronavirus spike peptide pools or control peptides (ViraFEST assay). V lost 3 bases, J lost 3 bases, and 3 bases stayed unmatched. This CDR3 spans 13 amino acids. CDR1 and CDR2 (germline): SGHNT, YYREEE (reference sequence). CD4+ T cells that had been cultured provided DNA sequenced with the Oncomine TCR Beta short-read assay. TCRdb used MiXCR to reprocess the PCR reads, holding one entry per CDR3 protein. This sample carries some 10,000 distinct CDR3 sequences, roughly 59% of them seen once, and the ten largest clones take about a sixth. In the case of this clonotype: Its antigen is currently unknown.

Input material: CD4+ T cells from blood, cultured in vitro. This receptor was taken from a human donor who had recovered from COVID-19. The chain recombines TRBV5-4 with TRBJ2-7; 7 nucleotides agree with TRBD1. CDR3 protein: CASSSDRDYEQYF. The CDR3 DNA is TGTGCCAGCAGCTCTGACAGGGACTACGAGCAGTACTTC.